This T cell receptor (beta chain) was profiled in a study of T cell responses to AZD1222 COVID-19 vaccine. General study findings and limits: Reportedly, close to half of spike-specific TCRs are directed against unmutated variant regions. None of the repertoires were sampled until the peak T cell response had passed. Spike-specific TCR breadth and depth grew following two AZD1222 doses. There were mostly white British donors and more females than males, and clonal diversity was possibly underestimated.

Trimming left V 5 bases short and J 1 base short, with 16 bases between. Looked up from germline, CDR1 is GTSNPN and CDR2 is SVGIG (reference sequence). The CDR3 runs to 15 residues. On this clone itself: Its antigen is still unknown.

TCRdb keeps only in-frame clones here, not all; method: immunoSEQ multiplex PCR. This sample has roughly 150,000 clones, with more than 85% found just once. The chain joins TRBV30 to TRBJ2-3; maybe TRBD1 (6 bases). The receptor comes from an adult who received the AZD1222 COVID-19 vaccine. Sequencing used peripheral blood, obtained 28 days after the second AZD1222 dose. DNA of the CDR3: TGTGCCTGGGCAACCGGGACAACCCGCACAGATACGCAGTATTTT. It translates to CAWATGTTRTDTQYF.